This TCR beta chain was obtained from a study of radiotherapy plus CTLA-4 blockade in lung cancer. Study results and caveats: Once radiotherapy plus ipilimumab had been given, TCR clones derived from tumor expanded in blood.

Patients had chemo-refractory metastatic non-small-cell lung cancer and received focal radiation plus CTLA-4 blockade that used ipilimumab. The repertoire was sequenced with immunoSEQ multiplex PCR; TCRdb's copy has only in-frame clones and lacks some. Of about 49,000 clones listed, approximately 81% were seen once; the top ten hold approximately 30%. This CDR3 contains 15 residues. Germline V gives CDR1 MNHNS, CDR2 SASEGT. Concerning this clone itself: The antigen remains undetermined.

The rearrangement joins TRBV6-1 to TRBJ2-5; 9 bases line up with TRBD2. The J call may be wrong; the DNA end is better matched by TRBJ2-7. This clonotype was obtained from a human donor with non-small cell lung cancer whose response to radiotherapy plus ipilimumab could not be evaluated. Sequenced material: peripheral blood, taken from a patient treated with radiotherapy plus ipilimumab. This CDR3 is CASRAAGGSTYEQYF. CDR3 nucleotides: TGTGCCAGCCGGGCAGCGGGAGGTTCTACCTACGAGCAGTACTTC.